The rows below give T cell receptor beta chains drawn from one sample of a study of Ad26.COV2.S vaccination and SARS-CoV-2 variants. Sequenced by immunoSEQ multiplex PCR; TCRdb stores in-frame clones only, minus some. Here the sample spans about 280,000 clones, 80% to 90% being singletons. This material consisted of peripheral blood, taken in a trial of Ad26.COV2.S vaccine versus placebo. The receptors were sampled from a person between 18 and 59 years old who received the Ad26.COV2.S COVID-19 vaccine or a placebo. Both conserved end residues are trimmed from each CDR3. A D gene is named only where the DNA matches it firmly.

v_gene,len,d_gene,CDR3aa
TRBV28,13,NA,ASWGGQYSNQPQH
TRBV30,13,TRBD2,AWSAGTSGGDTQY
TRBV18,13,NA,ASSPLRDLVSPLH
TRBV6-5,13,NA,ASSYSRSGLETQY
TRBV10-3,12,NA,AISGALMNTEAF
TRBV5-1,13,TRBD1,ASSLDRGSNQPQH
TRBV14,12,TRBD2,ATLRLAGLDEQF
TRBV24-1,11,NA,ATSDQQGETQY
TRBV2,9,TRBD2,ASRGENALY
TRBV5-6,13,NA,ASSYDSSGGNVLT
TRBV27,16,TRBD2,ASSSGWGLAGDADTQY
TRBV27,11,NA,ASSLRLLGEQY
TRBV5-1,14,TRBD2,ASRGSAGRRGETQY
TRBV5-1,12,NA,ASSLQVSNTEAF
TRBV11-1,11,NA,ASSLVVGETQY
TRBV5-1,12,TRBD2,ASSSGLAGVSEY
TRBV18,13,NA,ASSPSRIAYYEQY
TRBV7-2,13,NA,ASSERLGLSYEQY
TRBV3-1/TRBV3-2,13,TRBD2,ASSPIAGGRDTQY
TRBV5-1,14,NA,ASSLASGFRFTEAF
TRBV28,13,NA,ASSLWGATPYEQY
TRBV28,13,NA,ASSSILYSNQPQH
TRBV30,12,NA,AWSVPVTGYGYT
TRBV6-5,13,NA,ASSYSGTSQETQY
TRBV18,14,NA,ASSPPSILAKNIQY
TRBV7-3,14,TRBD2,ASSSTSGGAYNEQF
TRBV5-8,13,TRBD1,ASSFGQGAYSPLH
TRBV21-1,13,NA,ASTPGTLSNQPQH
TRBV5-1,15,TRBD2,ASSLAPAGEPSPEQF
TRBV9,12,NA,ASSVADGRPQQY
TRBV18,15,TRBD1,ASSPPRGLSGANVLT
TRBV4-2,14,TRBD2,ASSSLAGTSYNEQF
TRBV28,13,NA,ASSLLGLMNTEAF
TRBV29-1,12,NA,SVGGGSSYNEQF
TRBV5-6,10,NA,ASSLTGYGYT
TRBV4-1,14,NA,ASSQGPVGNTGELF
TRBV5-6,14,NA,ASSRGGLRSQETQY
TRBV18,13,NA,ASSPLSGAGYEQY
TRBV28,11,NA,ASSFATNYGYT
TRBV30,12,NA,AYSTHEGTGELF